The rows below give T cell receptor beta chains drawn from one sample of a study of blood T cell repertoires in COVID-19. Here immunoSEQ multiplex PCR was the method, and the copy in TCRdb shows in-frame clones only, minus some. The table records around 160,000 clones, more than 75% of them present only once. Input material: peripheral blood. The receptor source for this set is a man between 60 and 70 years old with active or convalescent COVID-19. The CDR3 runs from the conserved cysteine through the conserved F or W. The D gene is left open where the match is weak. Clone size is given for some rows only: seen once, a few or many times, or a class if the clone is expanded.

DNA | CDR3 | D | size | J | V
TGCAGTGAAAAGACAGGGGTTAGGGTCTACAATGAGCAGTTCTTC | CSEKTGVRVYNEQFF | TRBD1 | once | TRBJ2-1 | TRBV29-1
TGTGCCAGTAGTCAACTAGCGTCGCGGGAGACCCAGTACTTC | CASSQLASRETQYF | TRBD2 | NA | TRBJ2-5 | TRBV19
TGCGCCAGCAGCCAAGGGACAGGGGGTTTTGAGACCCAGTACTTC | CASSQGTGGFETQYF | TRBD1 | NA | TRBJ2-5 | TRBV4-1
TGTGCCAGCAGTGGGGGCACCGCTAACTATGGCTACACCTTC | CASSGGTANYGYTF | NA | NA | TRBJ1-2 | TRBV25-1
TGTGCCAGCAGTGCCCAGACTGGCTCCTACAATGAGCAGTTCTTC | CASSAQTGSYNEQFF | NA | NA | TRBJ2-1 | TRBV6-4
TGTGCCAGCAGTGAATCTCCTTACGAGCAGTACTTC | CASSESPYEQYF | NA | NA | TRBJ2-7 | TRBV2
TGCGCCAGCAGCCTGTACGGGGGACAGGGACTAAATAGCAATCAGCCCCAGCATTTT | CASSLYGGQGLNSNQPQHF | TRBD1 | NA | TRBJ1-5 | TRBV5-1
TGTGCCGGCGGCAGAAACTATGGCTACACCTTC | CAGGRNYGYTF | NA | NA | TRBJ1-2 | TRBV30
TGTGCCAGCAGCTTAGGCAGGGGGGACTACGAGCAGTACTTC | CASSLGRGDYEQYF | NA | NA | TRBJ2-7 | TRBV7-8
TGTGCCAGCAGTGAAGCCCCGGGACAGGGCGGGGTCAAAAACATTCAGTACTTC | CASSEAPGQGGVKNIQYF | TRBD1 | NA | TRBJ2-4 | TRBV6-1
TGCAGCTTCCGGACTAGCGGGAGCACAGATACGCAGTATTTT | CSFRTSGSTDTQYF | TRBD2 | NA | TRBJ2-3 | TRBV29-1
TGTGCCAGCAGCCGGGACAGGGGTTACGAGCAGTACTTC | CASSRDRGYEQYF | TRBD1 | NA | TRBJ2-7 | TRBV6-5
TGTGCTAGTGGTTTGGTTTCCGGGACAGCAAATTCACCCCTCCACTTT | CASGLVSGTANSPLHF | TRBD1 | few | TRBJ1-6 | TRBV12-5
TGCAGTGCTAGTGAGTTCGTCAGGGGGCTAGATCAGCCCCAGCATTTT | CSASEFVRGLDQPQHF | TRBD1 | NA | TRBJ1-5 | TRBV20-1
TGTGCCAGCTCACCGCCAAGCTTGCAGACTACGAAGCAGTACTTC | CASSPPSLQTTKQYF | NA | NA | TRBJ2-7 | TRBV18
TGTGCCAGCACCCTGCGGGGAAACACCATATATTTT | CASTLRGNTIYF | NA | NA | TRBJ1-3 | TRBV12-3/TRBV12-4
TGTGCCAGCAGCTCAGACAGGGGTGGGCTCTATGGCTACACCTTC | CASSSDRGGLYGYTF | TRBD1 | once | TRBJ1-2 | TRBV5-8
TGTGCCAGCAGCTTAGAGGGCGGGAGGGCCCACAATGAGCAGTTCTTC | CASSLEGGRAHNEQFF | TRBD2 | NA | TRBJ2-1 | TRBV7-6
TGTGCCAGCAGCATTACCGGGACAGGGGGCGGTTCACCCCTCCACTTT | CASSITGTGGGSPLHF | TRBD1 | NA | TRBJ1-6 | TRBV5-5
TGCGCCAGCAGGGGGCGACAGGGGACCGGGGAGCTGTTTTTT | CASRGRQGTGELFF | TRBD1 | NA | TRBJ2-2 | TRBV10-1
TGTGCCAGCATGGGTTTCGGGACAGGGAGCACAGATACGCAGTATTTT | CASMGFGTGSTDTQYF | TRBD1 | NA | TRBJ2-3 | TRBV2
TGTGCCTGGCCCCGGGACAGGGAAATAAACACTGAAGCTTTCTTT | CAWPRDREINTEAFF | TRBD1 | NA | TRBJ1-1 | TRBV30
TGTGCCAGCAGTCGAGTAGCGGGGGGGCTAGTCGAGCAGTACTTC | CASSRVAGGLVEQYF | TRBD2 | NA | TRBJ2-7 | TRBV27
TGCGCCAGCAGCCCCCGGCAGGGGGTCTCCTACGAGCAGTACTTC | CASSPRQGVSYEQYF | TRBD1 | NA | TRBJ2-7 | TRBV5-1
TGCGCCAGCAGCTTGATGCCACAGGATAGGCCCGGGGAGCTGTTTTTT | CASSLMPQDRPGELFF | NA | once | TRBJ2-2 | TRBV5-1
TGTGCCAGCAGCAAAAGCCCAGGGGCTGGGAATGAGCAGTTCTTC | CASSKSPGAGNEQFF | NA | NA | TRBJ2-1 | TRBV21-1
TGTGCCTGGACCCTAGGGACAGGAAAGAACACTGAAGCTTTCTTT | CAWTLGTGKNTEAFF | TRBD1 | NA | TRBJ1-1 | TRBV30
TGTGCCAGCAGTTACTCGTCTAGAGTAACCTACGAGCAGTACTTC | CASSYSSRVTYEQYF | NA | NA | TRBJ2-7 | TRBV6-5
TGTGCCAGCAATAAGGGGGAGACTGAAGCTTTCTTT | CASNKGETEAFF | NA | NA | TRBJ1-1 | TRBV2
TGTGCCAGCAGCGCTCTTACAGGGGGCCGTGGAAACACCATATATTTT | CASSALTGGRGNTIYF | TRBD1 | NA | TRBJ1-3 | TRBV9
TGTGCCAGCAGCGTAGACGGGGAGGGAAGAGGCTACACCTTC | CASSVDGEGRGYTF | NA | NA | TRBJ1-2 | TRBV9
TGTGCCACCAGCAGAGCGGGACAGCCAAAAGATACGCAGTATTTT | CATSRAGQPKDTQYF | TRBD1 | few | TRBJ2-3 | TRBV15
TGCGCCAGCAGCTTGGGTCGCGGGGGCTACACCTTC | CASSLGRGGYTF | NA | NA | TRBJ1-2 | TRBV5-1
TGCGCCAGCAGCTTGAGTGGAGGACGGGAGACCCAGTACTTC | CASSLSGGRETQYF | NA | NA | TRBJ2-5 | TRBV5-1
TGTGCCGGCGAGACAGGGAACGAAGGGGCCCTCCACTTT | CAGETGNEGALHF | TRBD1 | NA | TRBJ1-6 | TRBV7-8
TGCGCCAGCAGTGCGGGGGGTGGGCGACTAGCCTACAATGAGCAGTTCTTC | CASSAGGGRLAYNEQFF | TRBD2 | NA | TRBJ2-1 | TRBV10-2
TGTGCCAGTAGTTCCGGGTCCTCTGGAAACACCATATATTTT | CASSSGSSGNTIYF | NA | NA | TRBJ1-3 | TRBV19
TGCGCCAGCAGCCAAGGGCATCCACAGGGGTTCTACGAGCAGTACTTC | CASSQGHPQGFYEQYF | TRBD1 | NA | TRBJ2-7 | TRBV4-1
TGTGCCAGCAGTGAGGGACTAGCGCGCTACGAGCAGTACTTC | CASSEGLARYEQYF | TRBD2 | few | TRBJ2-7 | TRBV6-2/TRBV6-3
TGCGCCAGCAGCTTGACCCTAGCGGGGGGGTCCAATGAGCAGTTCTTC | CASSLTLAGGSNEQFF | TRBD2 | NA | TRBJ2-1 | TRBV5-1
TGTGCCAGTAGTACGCGGGGAGCCCCTGAGACCCAGTACTTC | CASSTRGAPETQYF | NA | once | TRBJ2-5 | TRBV19
TGTGCCAGCAGCCGAAGCTTTAACGGCTACACCTTC | CASSRSFNGYTF | NA | NA | TRBJ1-2 | TRBV3-1/TRBV3-2
TGTGCCAGCAGCGGGGGCAATCAGCCCCAGCATTTT | CASSGGNQPQHF | NA | NA | TRBJ1-5 | TRBV12-3/TRBV12-4
TGTGCCAGTAAGAATGGACAGGGGGCTGAAAAACTGTTTTTT | CASKNGQGAEKLFF | TRBD1 | NA | TRBJ1-4 | TRBV19
TGTGCCTCAAGACAGGGGGAGACCCAGTACTTC | CASRQGETQYF | TRBD1 | once | TRBJ2-5 | TRBV19
TGTGCCAGCAGCGTAGAATGGAGGGGGCGAGGCTATGGCTACACCTTC | CASSVEWRGRGYGYTF | TRBD1 | NA | TRBJ1-2 | TRBV9
TGTGCCATCAGTGGGACAGGGGGCAATCAGCCCCAGCATTTT | CAISGTGGNQPQHF | TRBD1 | NA | TRBJ1-5 | TRBV10-3
TGTGCCAGCAGCCCGTTTTCGGACAGCGAAGCTTTCTTT | CASSPFSDSEAFF | NA | NA | TRBJ1-1 | TRBV4-2
TGTGCCATCAGCGCCGGTCCCTATGGCTACACCTTC | CAISAGPYGYTF | NA | NA | TRBJ1-2 | TRBV10-3
TGCAGCGTTGGGAGGACTAGCGGAAGCTCCTACAATGAGCAGTTCTTC | CSVGRTSGSSYNEQFF | TRBD2 | NA | TRBJ2-1 | TRBV29-1
TGCGCCAGCAGCTTGGGAAGGTTAGCGAGCACAGATACGCAGTATTTT | CASSLGRLASTDTQYF | NA | NA | TRBJ2-3 | TRBV5-1